The rows below give T cell receptor beta chains drawn from one sample of a study of Graves' ophthalmopathy and Graves' hyperthyroidism. TCRdb independently ran MiXCR on the multiplex PCR reads; one entry per CDR3 protein. The repertoire holds around 660,000 distinct CDR3 sequences, under 50% seen once, with under 3.5% in the top ten. The sample taken for sequencing was peripheral blood. The source of these receptors is an adult man with Graves' ophthalmopathy. The CDR3 runs from the conserved cysteine through the conserved F or W. D genes are given only for firm matches. Expanded clones get a size class; other rows say once, few or many, or leave the size out.

.	many	TRBV5-6	TRBJ1-2	CASSLVAPYGYTF	TGTGCCAGCAGCTTGGTGGCACCGTATGGCTACACCTTC
.	.	TRBV9	TRBJ2-5	CASSVSGLRETQYF	TGTGCCAGCAGCGTCAGCGGCCTTAGAGAGACCCAGTACTTC
.	many	TRBV5-5	TRBJ1-6	CASRPSWDSPLHF	TGTGCCAGCAGGCCATCCTGGGATTCACCCCTCCACTTT
.	many	TRBV19	TRBJ1-2	CASSQALNGYTF	TGTGCCAGCTCACAGGCGTTAAACGGCTACACCTTC
TRBD1	.	TRBV2	TRBJ1-5	CASSCSGTAYQPQHF	TGTGCCAGCAGTTGCTCGGGGACAGCCTATCAGCCCCAGCATTTT
TRBD2	many	TRBV7-9	TRBJ2-7	CASSSGLAVYEQYF	TGTGCCAGCAGCTCGGGACTAGCGGTCTACGAGCAGTACTTC
.	few	TRBV5-1	TRBJ1-2	CASSLEGYSYTF	TGCGCCAGCAGCTTGGAGGGCTATAGCTACACCTTC
TRBD1	.	TRBV7-9	TRBJ1-4	CASSLWDREAEKLFF	TGTGCCAGCAGCTTGTGGGACAGGGAGGCTGAAAAACTGTTTTTT
TRBD1	.	TRBV12-3/TRBV12-4	TRBJ1-1	CASSAGTGGTETFF	TGTGCCAGCAGTGCCGGGACAGGGGGAACTGAAACTTTCTTT
TRBD1	.	TRBV29-1	TRBJ2-7	CAWRGTGTGRHEQYF	TGTGCCTGGAGGGGCACCGGGACAGGTCGTCACGAGCAGTACTTC
.	.	TRBV12-3/TRBV12-4	TRBJ2-7	CASSKTFYEQYF	TGTGCCAGCAGCAAGACCTTCTACGAGCAGTACTTC
TRBD1	many	TRBV6-5	TRBJ1-2	CASSYSGTARGYTF	TGTGCCAGCAGTTACTCGGGGACAGCCCGCGGCTACACCTTC
TRBD1	many	TRBV7-9	TRBJ1-5	CASSRTGNQPQHF	TGTGCCAGCAGCCGGACAGGGAATCAGCCCCAGCATTTT
.	many	TRBV7-6	TRBJ1-1	CASSLSSTQNTEAFF	TGTGCCAGCAGCTTATCTTCAACCCAGAACACTGAAGCTTTCTTT
.	many	TRBV11-2	TRBJ2-5	CASSLVASRTQYF	TGTGCCAGCAGCTTAGTGGCCAGTAGGACCCAGTACTTC
TRBD2	.	TRBV9	TRBJ2-2	CASSVGPGAGVTGELFF	TGTGCCAGCAGCGTAGGACCTGGAGCGGGGGTGACCGGGGAGCTGTTTTTT
.	.	TRBV4-2	TRBJ1-6	CASRPSYNSPLHF	TGTGCCAGCCGCCCGAGTTATAATTCACCCCTCCACTTT